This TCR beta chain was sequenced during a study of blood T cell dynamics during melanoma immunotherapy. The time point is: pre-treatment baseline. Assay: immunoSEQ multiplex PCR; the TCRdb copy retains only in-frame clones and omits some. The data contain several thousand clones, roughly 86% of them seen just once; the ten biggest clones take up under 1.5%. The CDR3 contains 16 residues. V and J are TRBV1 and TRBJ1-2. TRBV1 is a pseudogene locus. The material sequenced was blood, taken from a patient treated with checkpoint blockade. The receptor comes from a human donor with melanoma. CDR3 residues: CTSRARLVRKTYGYTF. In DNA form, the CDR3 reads TGCACCAGCAGGGCTCGTCTTGTGCGAAAGACCTATGGCTACACCTTC.